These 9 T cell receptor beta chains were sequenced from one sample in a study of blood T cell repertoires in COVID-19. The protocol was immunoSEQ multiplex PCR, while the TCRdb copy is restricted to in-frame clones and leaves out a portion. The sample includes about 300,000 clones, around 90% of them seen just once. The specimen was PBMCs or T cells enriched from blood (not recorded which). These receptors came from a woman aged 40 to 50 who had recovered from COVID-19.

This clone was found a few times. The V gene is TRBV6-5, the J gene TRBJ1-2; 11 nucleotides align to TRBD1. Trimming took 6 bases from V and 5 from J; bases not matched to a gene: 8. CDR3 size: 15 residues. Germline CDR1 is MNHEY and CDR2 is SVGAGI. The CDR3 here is CASSPPGTGGYGYTF. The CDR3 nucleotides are TGTGCCAGCAGCCCACCTGGGACAGGGGGATATGGCTACACCTTC.

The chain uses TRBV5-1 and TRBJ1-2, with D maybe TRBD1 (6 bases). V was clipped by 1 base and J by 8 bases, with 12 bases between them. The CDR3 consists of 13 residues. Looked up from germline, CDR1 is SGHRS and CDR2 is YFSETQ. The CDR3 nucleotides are TGCGCCAGCAGCTTGTCAGGGGCTAGGGGCTACACCTTC. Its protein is CASSLSGARGYTF. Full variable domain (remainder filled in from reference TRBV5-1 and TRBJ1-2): KAGVTQTPRYLIKTRGQQVTLSCSPISGHRSVSWYQQTPGQGLQFLFEYFSETQRNKGNFPGRFSGRQFSNSRSEMNVSTLELGDSALYLCASSLSGARGYTFGSGTRLTVV.

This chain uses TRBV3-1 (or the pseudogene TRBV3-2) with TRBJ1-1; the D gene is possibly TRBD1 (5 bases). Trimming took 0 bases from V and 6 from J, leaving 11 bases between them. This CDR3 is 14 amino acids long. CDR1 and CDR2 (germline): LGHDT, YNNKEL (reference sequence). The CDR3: CASSQEPRTPEAFF. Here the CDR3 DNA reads TGTGCCAGCAGCCAAGAGCCCCGGACACCTGAAGCTTTCTTT.

CDR3 nucleotides: TGTGCCATCAGTGAATTGGAGGGGCGCACTGAAGCTTTCTTT. Its translation is CAISELEGRTEAFF. This chain uses TRBV10-3 with TRBJ1-1; D perhaps matches TRBD1 (5 bases). Trimming took 3 bases from V and 4 from J, leaving 12 bases between them. The CDR3 covers 14 residues. CDR1 and CDR2 from the germline V gene are ENHRY and SYGVKD.

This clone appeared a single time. The CDR3 coding sequence is TGTGCCAGCAGACAATACAGGGTACATGGCCCCTATGGCTACACCTTC. Amino acids: CASRQYRVHGPYGYTF. This sequence joins TRBV5-4 and TRBJ1-2, with D maybe TRBD1 (6 bases). Germline CDR1 and CDR2: SGHNT and YYREEE (reference sequence). V gave up 5 bases and J gave up 4 bases, with 21 bases separating them. This CDR3 has 16 amino acids.

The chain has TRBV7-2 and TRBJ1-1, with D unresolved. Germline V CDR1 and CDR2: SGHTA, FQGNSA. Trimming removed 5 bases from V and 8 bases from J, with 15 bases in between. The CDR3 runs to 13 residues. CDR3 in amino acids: CASSPVEWAEAFF. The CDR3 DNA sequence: TGTGCCAGCAGCCCCGTTGAGTGGGCAGAAGCTTTCTTT.

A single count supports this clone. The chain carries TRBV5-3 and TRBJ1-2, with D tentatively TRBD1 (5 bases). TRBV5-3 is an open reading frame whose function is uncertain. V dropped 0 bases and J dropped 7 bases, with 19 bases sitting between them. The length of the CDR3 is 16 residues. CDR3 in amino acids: CARSLAQGGAPRGYTF. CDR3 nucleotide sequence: TGTGCCAGAAGCTTGGCCCAGGGAGGGGCCCCACGTGGCTACACCTTC.

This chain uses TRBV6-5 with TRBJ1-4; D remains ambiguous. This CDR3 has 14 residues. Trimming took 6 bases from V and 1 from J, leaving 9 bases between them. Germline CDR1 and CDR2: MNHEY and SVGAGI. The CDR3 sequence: CASSGPLTNEKLFF. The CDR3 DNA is TGTGCCAGCAGCGGTCCTTTAACTAATGAAAAACTGTTTTTT.

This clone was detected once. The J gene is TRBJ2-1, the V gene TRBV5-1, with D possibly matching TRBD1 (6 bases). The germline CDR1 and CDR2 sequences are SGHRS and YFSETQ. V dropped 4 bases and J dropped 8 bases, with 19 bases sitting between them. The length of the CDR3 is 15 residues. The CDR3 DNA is TGCGCCAGCAGCCGCCGGGACATTTCCCAGGATGAGCAGTTCTTC. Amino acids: CASSRRDISQDEQFF.